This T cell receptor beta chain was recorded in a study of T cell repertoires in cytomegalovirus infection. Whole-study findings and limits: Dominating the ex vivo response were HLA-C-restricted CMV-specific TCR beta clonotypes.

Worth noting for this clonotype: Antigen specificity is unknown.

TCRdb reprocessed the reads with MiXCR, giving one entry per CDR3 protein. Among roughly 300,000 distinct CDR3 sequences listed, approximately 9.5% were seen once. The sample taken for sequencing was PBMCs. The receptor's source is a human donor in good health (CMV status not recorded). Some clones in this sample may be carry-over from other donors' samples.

The CDR3 is CASSESTGANTEAFF. DNA for the CDR3: TGTGCCAGCAGTGAAAGTACTGGGGCGAACACTGAAGCTTTCTTT. This chain connects TRBV6-1 to TRBJ1-1; D is perhaps TRBD1 (5 bases). Per the germline V gene, CDR1 is MNHNS and CDR2 is SASEGT. The germline V and J ends were trimmed by 2 bases and 1 base, with 11 bases remaining between them. The CDR3 totals 15 residues.